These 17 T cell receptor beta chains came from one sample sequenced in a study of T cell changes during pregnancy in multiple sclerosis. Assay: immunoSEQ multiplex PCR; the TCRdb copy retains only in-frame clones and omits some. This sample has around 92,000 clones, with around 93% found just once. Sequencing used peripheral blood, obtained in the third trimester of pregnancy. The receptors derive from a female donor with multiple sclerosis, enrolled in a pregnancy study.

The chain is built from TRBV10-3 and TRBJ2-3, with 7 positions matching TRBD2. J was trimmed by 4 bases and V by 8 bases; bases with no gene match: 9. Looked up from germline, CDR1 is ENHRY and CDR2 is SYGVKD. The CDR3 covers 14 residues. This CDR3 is CAIQASGPADTQYF. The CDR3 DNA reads TGTGCCATCCAGGCTAGCGGACCAGCAGATACGCAGTATTTT.

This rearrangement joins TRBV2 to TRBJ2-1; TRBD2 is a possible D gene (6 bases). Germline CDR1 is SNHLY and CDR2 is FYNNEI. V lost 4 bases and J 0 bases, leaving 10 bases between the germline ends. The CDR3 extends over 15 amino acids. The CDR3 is CASSVAASSYNEQFF. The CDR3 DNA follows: TGTGCCAGCAGTGTAGCGGCTAGCTCCTACAATGAGCAGTTCTTC. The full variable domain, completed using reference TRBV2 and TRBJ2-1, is EPEVTQTPSHQVTQMGQEVILRCVPISNHLYFYWYRQILGQKVEFLVSFYNNEISEKSEIFDDQFSVERPDGSNFTLKIRSTKLEDSAMYFCASSVAASSYNEQFFGPGTRLTVL.

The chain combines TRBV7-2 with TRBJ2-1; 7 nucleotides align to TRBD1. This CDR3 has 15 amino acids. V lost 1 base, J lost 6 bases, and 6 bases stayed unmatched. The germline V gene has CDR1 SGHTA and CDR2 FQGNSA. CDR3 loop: CASSLDRGDGNEQFF. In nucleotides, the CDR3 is TGTGCCAGCAGCTTAGACAGGGGAGATGGCAATGAGCAGTTCTTC.

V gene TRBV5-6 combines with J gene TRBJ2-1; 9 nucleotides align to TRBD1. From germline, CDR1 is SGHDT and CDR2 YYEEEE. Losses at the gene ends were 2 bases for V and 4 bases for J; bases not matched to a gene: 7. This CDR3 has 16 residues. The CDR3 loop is CASSFDAGQGYNEQFF. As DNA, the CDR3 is TGTGCCAGCAGCTTTGACGCGGGACAGGGTTACAATGAGCAGTTCTTC.

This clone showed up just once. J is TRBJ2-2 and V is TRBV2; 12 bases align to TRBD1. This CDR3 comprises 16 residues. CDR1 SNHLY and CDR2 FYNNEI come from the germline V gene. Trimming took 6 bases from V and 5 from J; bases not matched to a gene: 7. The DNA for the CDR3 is TGTGCCAGCAGCCCTCCGGGACAGGGGGCTACCGGGGAGCTGTTTTTT. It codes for CASSPPGQGATGELFF.

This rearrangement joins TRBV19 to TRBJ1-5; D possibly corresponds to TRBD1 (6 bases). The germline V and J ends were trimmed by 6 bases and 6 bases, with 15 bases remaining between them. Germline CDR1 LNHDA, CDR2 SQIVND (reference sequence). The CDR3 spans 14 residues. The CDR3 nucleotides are TGTGCCAGTAGCACCAGGGGCGTGGGTCAGCCCCAGCATTTT. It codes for CASSTRGVGQPQHF.

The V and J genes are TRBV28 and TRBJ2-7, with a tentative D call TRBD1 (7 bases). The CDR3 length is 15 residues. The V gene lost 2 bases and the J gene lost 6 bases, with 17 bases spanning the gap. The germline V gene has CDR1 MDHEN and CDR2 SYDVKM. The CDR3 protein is CASSLGGGTWSEQYF. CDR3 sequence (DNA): TGTGCCAGCAGTTTAGGAGGGGGCACTTGGAGCGAGCAGTACTTC.

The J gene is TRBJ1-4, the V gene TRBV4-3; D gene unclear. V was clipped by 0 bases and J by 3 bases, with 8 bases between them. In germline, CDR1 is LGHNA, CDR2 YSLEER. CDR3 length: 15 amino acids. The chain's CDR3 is CASSQEWAANEKLFF. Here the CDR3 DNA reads TGCGCCAGCAGCCAAGAATGGGCAGCTAATGAAAAACTGTTTTTT.

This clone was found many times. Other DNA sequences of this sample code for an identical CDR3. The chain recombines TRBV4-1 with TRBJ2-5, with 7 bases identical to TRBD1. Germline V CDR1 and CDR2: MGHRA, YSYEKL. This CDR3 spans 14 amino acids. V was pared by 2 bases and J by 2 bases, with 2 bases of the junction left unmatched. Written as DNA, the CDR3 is TGCGCCAGCAGCCAATCAGGGGGACAAGAGACCCAGTACTTC. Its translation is CASSQSGGQETQYF.

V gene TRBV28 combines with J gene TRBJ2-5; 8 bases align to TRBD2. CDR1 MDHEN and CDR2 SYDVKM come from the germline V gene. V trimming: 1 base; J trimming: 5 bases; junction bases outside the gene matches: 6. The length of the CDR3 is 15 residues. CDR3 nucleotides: TGTGCCAGCAGTTTATTTACGGGAGGGCCGGAGACCCAGTACTTC. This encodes CASSLFTGGPETQYF.

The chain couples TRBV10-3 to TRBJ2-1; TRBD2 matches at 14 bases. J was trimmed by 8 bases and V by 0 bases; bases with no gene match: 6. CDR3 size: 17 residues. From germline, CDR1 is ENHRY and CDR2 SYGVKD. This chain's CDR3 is CAISESWTSGRSHEQFF. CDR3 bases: TGTGCCATCAGTGAGTCCTGGACTAGCGGGAGGTCGCATGAGCAGTTCTTC.

The CDR3 protein is CASSFAVLAGTYEQYF. CDR3 nucleotides: TGTGCCAGCAGCTTCGCCGTGCTAGCGGGAACCTACGAGCAGTACTTC. The chain is built from TRBV7-8 and TRBJ2-7; 9 bases align to TRBD2. The germline V gene has CDR1 SGHVS and CDR2 FQNEAQ. V shed 3 bases, J shed 2 bases, and the junction held 8 bases outside the gene matches. The CDR3 is made up of 16 amino acids.

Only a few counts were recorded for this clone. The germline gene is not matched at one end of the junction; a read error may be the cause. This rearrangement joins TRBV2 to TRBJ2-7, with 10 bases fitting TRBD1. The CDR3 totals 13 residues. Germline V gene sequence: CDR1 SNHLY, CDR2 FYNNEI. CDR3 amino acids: CASSGTGVNLDLF. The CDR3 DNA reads TGTGCCAGCTCCGGGACAGGGGTTAACCTCGACCTCTTC.

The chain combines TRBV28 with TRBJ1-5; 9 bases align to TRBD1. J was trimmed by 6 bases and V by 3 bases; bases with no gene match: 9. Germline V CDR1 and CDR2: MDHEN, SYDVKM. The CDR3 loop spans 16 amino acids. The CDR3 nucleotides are TGTGCCAGCAGTTTCCCAACGGGACAGGGTGCTCAGCCCCAGCATTTT. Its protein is CASSFPTGQGAQPQHF.

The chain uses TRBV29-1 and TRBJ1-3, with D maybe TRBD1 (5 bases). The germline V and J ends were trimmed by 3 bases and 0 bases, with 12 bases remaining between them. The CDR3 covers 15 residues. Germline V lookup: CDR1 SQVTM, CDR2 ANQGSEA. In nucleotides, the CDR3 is TGCAGCGTTGAGTGGCAGGGAACCTCTGGAAACACCATATATTTT. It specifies CSVEWQGTSGNTIYF.

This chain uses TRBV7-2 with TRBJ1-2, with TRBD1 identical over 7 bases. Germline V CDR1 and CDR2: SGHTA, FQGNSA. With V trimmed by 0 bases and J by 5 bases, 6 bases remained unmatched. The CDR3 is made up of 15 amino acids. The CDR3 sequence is CASSLAGQRQYGYTF. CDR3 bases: TGTGCCAGCAGCTTAGCGGGACAGCGACAATATGGCTACACCTTC.

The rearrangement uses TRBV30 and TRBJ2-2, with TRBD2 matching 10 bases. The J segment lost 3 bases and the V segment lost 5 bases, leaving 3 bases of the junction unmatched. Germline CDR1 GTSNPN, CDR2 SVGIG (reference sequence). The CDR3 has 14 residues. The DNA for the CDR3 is TGTGCCTGGGAAGGACTAGCGGACACCGGGGAGCTGTTTTTT. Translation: CAWEGLADTGELFF.